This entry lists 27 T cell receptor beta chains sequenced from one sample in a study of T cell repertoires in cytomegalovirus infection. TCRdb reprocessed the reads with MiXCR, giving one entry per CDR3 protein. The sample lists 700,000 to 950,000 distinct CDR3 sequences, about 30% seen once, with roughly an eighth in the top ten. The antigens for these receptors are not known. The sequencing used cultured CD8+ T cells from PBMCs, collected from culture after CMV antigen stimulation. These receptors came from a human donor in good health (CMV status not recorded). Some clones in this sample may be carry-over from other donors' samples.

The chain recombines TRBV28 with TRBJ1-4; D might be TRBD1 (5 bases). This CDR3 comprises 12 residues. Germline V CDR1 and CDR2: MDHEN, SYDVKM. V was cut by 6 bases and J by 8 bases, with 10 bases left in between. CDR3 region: CASSRTKEKLFF. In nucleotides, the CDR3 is TGTGCCAGCAGCCGGACAAAGGAAAAACTGTTTTTT. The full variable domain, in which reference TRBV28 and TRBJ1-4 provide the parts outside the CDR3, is DVKVTQSSRYLVKRTGEKVFLECVQDMDHENMFWYRQDPGLGLRLIYFSYDVKMKEKGDIPEGYSVSREKKERFSLILESASTNQTSMYLCASSRTKEKLFFGSGTQLSVL.

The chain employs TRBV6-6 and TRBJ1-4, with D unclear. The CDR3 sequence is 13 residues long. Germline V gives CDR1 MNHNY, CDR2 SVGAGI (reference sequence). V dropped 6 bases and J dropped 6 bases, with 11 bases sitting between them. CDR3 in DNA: TGTGCCAGCAGCCGGACTAGTCATGAAAAACTGTTTTTT. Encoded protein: CASSRTSHEKLFF.

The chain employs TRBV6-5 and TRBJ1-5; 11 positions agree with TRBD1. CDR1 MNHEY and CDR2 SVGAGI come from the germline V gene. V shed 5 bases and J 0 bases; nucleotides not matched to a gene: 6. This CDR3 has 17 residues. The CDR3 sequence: CASSPGQGGPSNQPQHF. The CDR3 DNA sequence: TGTGCCAGCAGTCCGGGACAGGGGGGCCCTAGCAATCAGCCCCAGCATTTT.

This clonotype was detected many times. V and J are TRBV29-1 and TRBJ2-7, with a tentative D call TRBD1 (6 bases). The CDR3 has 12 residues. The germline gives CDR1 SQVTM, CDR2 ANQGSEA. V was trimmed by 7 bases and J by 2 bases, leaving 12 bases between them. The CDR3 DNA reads TGCAGCGGCCTGGACAGTCCCTACGAGCAGTACTTC. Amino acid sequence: CSGLDSPYEQYF.

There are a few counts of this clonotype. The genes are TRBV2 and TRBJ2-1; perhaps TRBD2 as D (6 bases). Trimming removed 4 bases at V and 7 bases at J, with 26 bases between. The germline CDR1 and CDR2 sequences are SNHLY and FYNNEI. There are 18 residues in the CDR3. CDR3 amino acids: CASSVFPGESGSGNEQFF. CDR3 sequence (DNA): TGTGCCAGCAGTGTTTTCCCGGGGGAATCCGGCTCGGGGAATGAGCAGTTCTTC.

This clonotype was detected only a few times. The CDR3 reads CASSFLPTGAPRLAEAFF. In nucleotides, the CDR3 is TGTGCCAGCAGCTTCTTGCCGACAGGGGCCCCGAGACTCGCTGAAGCTTTCTTT. The chain employs TRBV11-2 and TRBJ1-1; 8 positions agree with TRBD1. The CDR3 consists of 18 residues. Losses at the gene ends were 3 bases for V and 6 bases for J; bases not matched to a gene: 18. Germline lookup yields CDR1 SGHAT and CDR2 FQNNGV.

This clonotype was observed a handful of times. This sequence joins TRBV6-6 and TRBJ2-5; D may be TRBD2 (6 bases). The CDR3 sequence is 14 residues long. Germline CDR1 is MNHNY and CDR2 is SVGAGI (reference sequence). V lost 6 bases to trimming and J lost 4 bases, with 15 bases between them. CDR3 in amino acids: CASRSRGSGETQYF. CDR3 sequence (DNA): TGTGCCAGCAGATCCCGGGGTAGCGGAGAGACCCAGTACTTC.

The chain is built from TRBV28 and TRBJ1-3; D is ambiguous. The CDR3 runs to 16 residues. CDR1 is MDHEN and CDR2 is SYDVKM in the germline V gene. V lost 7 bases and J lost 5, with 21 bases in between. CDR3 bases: TGTGCCAGCACGCCGATAATCCGGGAAGGAAGAAACACCATATATTTT. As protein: CASTPIIREGRNTIYF.

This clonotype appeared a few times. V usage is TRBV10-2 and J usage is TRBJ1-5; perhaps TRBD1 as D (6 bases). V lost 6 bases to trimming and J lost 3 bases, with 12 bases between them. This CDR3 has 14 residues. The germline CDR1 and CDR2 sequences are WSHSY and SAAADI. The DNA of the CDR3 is TGCGCCAGCAGGTCCTCAGGGGTCAATCAGCCCCAGCATTTT. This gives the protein CASRSSGVNQPQHF.

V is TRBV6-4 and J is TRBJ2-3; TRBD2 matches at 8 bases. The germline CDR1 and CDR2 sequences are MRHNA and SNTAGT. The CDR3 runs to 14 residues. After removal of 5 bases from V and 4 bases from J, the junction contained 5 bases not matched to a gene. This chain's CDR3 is CASSPSGLPDTQYF. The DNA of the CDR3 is TGTGCCAGCAGTCCTAGCGGGCTCCCAGATACGCAGTATTTT.

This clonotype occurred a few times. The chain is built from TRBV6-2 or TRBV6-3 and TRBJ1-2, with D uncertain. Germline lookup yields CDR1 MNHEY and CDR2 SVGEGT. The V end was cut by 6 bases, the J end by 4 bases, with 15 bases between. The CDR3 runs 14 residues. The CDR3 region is CASSRDNRGYGYTF. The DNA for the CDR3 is TGTGCCAGCAGCCGCGACAACCGAGGCTATGGCTACACCTTC.

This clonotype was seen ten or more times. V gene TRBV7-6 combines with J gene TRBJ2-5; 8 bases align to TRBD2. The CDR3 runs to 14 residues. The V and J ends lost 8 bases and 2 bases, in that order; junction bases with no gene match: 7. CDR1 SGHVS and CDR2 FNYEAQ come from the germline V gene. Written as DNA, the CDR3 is TGTGCCAGCGTCCCTAAGCGGGGGCAAGAGACCCAGTACTTC. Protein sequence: CASVPKRGQETQYF.

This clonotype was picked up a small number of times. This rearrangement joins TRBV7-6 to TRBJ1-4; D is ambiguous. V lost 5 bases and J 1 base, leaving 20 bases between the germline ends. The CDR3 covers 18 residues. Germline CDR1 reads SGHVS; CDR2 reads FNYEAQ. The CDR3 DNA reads TGTGCCAGCAGCCGTCGAAAAGGAGGGTTTATAACTAATGAAAAACTGTTTTTT. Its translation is CASSRRKGGFITNEKLFF.

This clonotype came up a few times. CDR3 bases: TGTGCCAGCAGCTCCCAGGGGAGAAACACTGAAGCTTTCTTT. Its protein product is CASSSQGRNTEAFF. The chain combines TRBV7-9 with TRBJ1-1; TRBD1 is a possible D gene (6 bases). Deletions cut 4 bases from V and 2 bases from J, with 11 bases between. The CDR3 totals 14 residues. Per the germline V gene, CDR1 is SEHNR and CDR2 is FQNEAQ (reference sequence).

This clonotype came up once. CDR3 sequence: CASSFLPAGAEGELFF. In DNA, the CDR3 is TGTGCCAGCAGTTTTCTCCCAGCGGGGGCAGAAGGGGAGCTGTTTTTT. The V and J genes are TRBV12-3 or TRBV12-4 and TRBJ2-2; TRBD2 matches 8 bases. The CDR3 runs 16 residues. Trimming took 3 bases from V and 8 from J; bases not matched to a gene: 11.

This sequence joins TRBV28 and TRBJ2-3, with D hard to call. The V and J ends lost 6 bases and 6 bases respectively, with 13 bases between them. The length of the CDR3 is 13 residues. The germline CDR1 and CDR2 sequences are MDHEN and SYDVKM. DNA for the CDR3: TGTGCCAGCAGCCATTTCATGGGGGATACGCAGTATTTT. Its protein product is CASSHFMGDTQYF.

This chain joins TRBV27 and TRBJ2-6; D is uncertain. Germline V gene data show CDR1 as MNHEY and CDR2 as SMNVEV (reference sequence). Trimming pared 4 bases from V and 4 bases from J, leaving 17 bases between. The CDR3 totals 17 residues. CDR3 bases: TGTGCCAGCAGTTCCCCTCGTACCGCCGTGGGGGCCAACGTCCTGACTTTC. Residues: CASSSPRTAVGANVLTF.

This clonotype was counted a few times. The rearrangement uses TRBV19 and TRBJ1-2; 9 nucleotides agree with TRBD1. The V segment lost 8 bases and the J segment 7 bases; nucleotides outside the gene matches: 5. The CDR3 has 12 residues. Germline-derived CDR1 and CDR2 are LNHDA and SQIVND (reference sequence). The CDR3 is CASYTGGTGYTF. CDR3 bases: TGTGCCAGTTATACAGGGGGCACTGGCTACACCTTC.

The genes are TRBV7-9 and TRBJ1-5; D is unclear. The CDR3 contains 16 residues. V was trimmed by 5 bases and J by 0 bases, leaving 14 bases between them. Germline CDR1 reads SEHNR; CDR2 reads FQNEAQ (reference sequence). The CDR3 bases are TGTGCCAGCAGCCCCCCGGGTGACTATAGCAATCAGCCCCAGCATTTT. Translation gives CASSPPGDYSNQPQHF.

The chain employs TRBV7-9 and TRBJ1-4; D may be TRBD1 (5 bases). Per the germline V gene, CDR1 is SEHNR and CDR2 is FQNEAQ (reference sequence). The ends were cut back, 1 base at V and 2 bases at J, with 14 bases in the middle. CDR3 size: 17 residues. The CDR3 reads CASSLDDGHPTNEKLFF. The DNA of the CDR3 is TGTGCCAGCAGCTTAGATGACGGACACCCCACTAATGAAAAACTGTTTTTT.

The CDR3 DNA is TGTGCCAGCAGTTATTCCCGGACGGGTGGAAACACCATATATTTT. Amino acid sequence: CASSYSRTGGNTIYF. The rearrangement links TRBV6-5 to TRBJ1-3, with D uncertain. The germline gives CDR1 MNHEY, CDR2 SVGAGI. V was shortened by 3 bases and J by 3 bases, with 12 bases between the two germline ends. The CDR3 extends over 15 amino acids.

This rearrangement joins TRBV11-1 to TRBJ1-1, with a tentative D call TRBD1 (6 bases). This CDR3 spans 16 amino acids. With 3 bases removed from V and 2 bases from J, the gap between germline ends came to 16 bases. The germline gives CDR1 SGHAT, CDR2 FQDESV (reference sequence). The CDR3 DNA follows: TGTGCCAGCAGCTTTTACTTTACAGGGCCTAACACTGAAGCTTTCTTT. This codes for CASSFYFTGPNTEAFF.

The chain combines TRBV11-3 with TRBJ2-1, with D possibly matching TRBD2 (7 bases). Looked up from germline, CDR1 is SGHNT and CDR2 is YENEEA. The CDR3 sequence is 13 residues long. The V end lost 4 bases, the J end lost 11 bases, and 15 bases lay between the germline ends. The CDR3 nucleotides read TGTGCCAGCAGCTCAGTTAGGGGGGGCCAGCAGTTCTTC. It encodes CASSSVRGGQQFF.

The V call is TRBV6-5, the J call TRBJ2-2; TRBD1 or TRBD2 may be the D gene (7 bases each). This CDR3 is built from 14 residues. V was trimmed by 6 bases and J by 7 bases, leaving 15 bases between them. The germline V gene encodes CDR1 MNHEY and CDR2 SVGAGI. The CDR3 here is CASSPGGAVGELFF. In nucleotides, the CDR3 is TGTGCCAGCAGCCCAGGGGGGGCGGTCGGGGAGCTGTTTTTT.

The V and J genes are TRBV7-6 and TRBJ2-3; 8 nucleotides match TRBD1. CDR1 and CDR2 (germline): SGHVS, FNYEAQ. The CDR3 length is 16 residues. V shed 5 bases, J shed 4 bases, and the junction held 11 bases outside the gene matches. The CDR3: CASSPRTGTGSDTQYF. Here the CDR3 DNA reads TGTGCCAGCAGCCCACGAACCGGGACAGGTTCAGATACGCAGTATTTT.

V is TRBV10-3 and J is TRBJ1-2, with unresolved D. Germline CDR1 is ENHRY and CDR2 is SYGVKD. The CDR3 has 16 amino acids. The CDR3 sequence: CVTHEEGSFDFYGYTF. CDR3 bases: TGTGTCACCCACGAGGAGGGCTCCTTTGATTTCTATGGCTACACCTTC.

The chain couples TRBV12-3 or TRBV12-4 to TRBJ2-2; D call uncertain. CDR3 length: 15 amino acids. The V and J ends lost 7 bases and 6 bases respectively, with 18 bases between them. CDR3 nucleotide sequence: TGTGCCAGCATCCCCTGGGTGCCGGGCGCCGGGGAGCTGTTTTTT. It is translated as CASIPWVPGAGELFF.